Here is one T cell receptor (beta chain) with its context. Its antigen is undetermined. The PCR employed 60 Vbeta primers together with 13 Jbeta primers. Profiling relied on immunoSEQ multiplex PCR, and the TCRdb table lists in-frame clones only, not all of them. The sample carries about 120,000 clones, 70% to 85% recorded once. This sample was included in a study of cytomegalovirus exposure and HLA in healthy donors. Study-wide background: Within the Caucasian-associated ancestry cluster were about 81% of the approximately 400 genotyped donors.

Trimming left V 3 bases short and J 3 bases short, with 12 bases between. This CDR3 region has 15 residues. Germline V CDR1 and CDR2: MDHEN, SYDVKM. Study-level points and caveats: TCR beta chain V- and J-gene trimming was linked, in a later analysis, to a missense variant in DCLRE1C.

V is TRBV28 and J is TRBJ1-5; the D is unclear. The sequenced sample consisted of PBMCs. The TCR sequence derives from a woman between 50 and 59 years old in good health and CMV-seropositive. CDR3 nucleotide sequence: TGTGCCAGCAGTTTTGAAAGGAGGGTCAATCAGCCCCAGCATTTT. Its translation: CASSFERRVNQPQHF.